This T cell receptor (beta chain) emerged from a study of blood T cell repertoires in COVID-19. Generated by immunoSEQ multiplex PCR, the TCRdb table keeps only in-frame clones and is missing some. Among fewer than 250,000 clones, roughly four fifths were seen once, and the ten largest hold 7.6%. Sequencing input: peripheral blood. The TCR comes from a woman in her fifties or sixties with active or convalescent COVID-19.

The CDR3, as DNA: TGTGCCAGCAGCCCTGGGCAGGGGGCTCCGAATCAGCCCCAGCATTTT. As protein: CASSPGQGAPNQPQHF. This chain connects TRBV7-9 to TRBJ1-5; 8 bases align to TRBD1. Per germline, CDR1 SEHNR and CDR2 FQNEAQ (reference sequence). Germline trimming cut 5 bases from V and 4 bases from J; bases unmatched to any gene: 10. This CDR3 is 16 amino acids long.